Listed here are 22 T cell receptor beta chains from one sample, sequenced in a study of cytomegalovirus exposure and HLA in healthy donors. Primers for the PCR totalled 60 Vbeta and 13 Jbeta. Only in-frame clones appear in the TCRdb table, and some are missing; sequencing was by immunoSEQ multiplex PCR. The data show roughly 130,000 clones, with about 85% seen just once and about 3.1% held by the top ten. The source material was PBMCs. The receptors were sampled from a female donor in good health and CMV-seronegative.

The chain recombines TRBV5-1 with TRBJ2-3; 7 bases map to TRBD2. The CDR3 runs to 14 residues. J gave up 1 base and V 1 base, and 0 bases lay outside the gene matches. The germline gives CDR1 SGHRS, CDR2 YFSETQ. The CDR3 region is CASSLRGGTDTQYF. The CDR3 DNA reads TGCGCCAGCAGCTTGCGGGGGGGCACAGATACGCAGTATTTT.

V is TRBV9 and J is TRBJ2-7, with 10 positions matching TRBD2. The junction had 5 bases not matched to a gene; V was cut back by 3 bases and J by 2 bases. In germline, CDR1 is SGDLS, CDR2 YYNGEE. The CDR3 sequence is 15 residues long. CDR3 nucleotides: TGTGCCAGCAGCGCTAGCGGGAGCGATACCTACGAGCAGTACTTC. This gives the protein CASSASGSDTYEQYF.

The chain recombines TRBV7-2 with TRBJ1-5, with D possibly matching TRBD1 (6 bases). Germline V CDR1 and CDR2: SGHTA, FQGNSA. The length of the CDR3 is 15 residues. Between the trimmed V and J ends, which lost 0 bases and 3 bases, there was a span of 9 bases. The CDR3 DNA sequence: TGTGCCAGCAGCTTAGCGTCAGGGGACAATCAGCCCCAGCATTTT. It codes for CASSLASGDNQPQHF.

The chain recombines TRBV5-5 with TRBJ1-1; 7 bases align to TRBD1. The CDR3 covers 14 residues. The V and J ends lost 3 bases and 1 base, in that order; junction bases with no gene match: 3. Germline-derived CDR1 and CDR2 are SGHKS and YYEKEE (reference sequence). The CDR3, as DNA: TGTGCCAGCAGCTACGGACAGGAGAACACTGAAGCTTTCTTT. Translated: CASSYGQENTEAFF.

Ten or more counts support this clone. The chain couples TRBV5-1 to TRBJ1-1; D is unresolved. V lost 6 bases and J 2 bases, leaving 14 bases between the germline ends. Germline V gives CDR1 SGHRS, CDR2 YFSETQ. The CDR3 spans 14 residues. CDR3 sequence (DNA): TGCGCCAGCACCCCCGCACGGGGTAACACTGAAGCTTTCTTT. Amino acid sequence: CASTPARGNTEAFF.

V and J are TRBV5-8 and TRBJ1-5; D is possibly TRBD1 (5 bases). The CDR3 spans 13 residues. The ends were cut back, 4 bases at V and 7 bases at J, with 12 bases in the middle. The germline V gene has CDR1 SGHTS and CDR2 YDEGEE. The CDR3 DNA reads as TGTGCCAGCAGCCGCTCGGGGGGACAGCCCCAGCATTTT. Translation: CASSRSGGQPQHF.

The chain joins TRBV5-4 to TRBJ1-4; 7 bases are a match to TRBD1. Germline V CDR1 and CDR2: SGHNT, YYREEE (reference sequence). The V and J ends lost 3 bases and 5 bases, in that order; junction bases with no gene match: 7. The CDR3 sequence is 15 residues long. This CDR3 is CASSYRTGPNEKLFF. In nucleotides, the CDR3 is TGTGCCAGCAGCTACCGGACAGGACCGAATGAAAAACTGTTTTTT.

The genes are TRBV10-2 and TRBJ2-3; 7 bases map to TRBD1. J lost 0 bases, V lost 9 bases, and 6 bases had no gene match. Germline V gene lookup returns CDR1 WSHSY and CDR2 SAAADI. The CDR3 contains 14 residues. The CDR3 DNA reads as TGCGCCAGTCTCACAGGGGTTAGCACAGATACGCAGTATTTT. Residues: CASLTGVSTDTQYF.

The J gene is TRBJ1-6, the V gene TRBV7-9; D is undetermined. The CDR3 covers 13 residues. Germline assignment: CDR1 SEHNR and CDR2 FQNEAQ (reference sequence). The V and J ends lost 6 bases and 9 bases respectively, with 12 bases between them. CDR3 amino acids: CASRRVAFSPLHF. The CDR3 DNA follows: TGTGCCAGCAGGAGGGTAGCGTTTTCACCCCTCCACTTT.

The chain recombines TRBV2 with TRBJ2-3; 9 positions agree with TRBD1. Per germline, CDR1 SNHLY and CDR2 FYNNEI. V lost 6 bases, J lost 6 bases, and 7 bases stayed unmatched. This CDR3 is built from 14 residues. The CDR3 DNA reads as TGTGCCAGCAGCGCCGGGACAGGGTATGATACGCAGTATTTT. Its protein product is CASSAGTGYDTQYF.

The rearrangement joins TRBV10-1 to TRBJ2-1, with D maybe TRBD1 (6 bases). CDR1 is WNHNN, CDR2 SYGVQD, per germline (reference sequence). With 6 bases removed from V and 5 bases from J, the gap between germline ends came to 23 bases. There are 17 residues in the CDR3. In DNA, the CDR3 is TGCGCCAGCAGGTGGGACATTAATTCGGTTGGGAACAATGAGCAGTTCTTC. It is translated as CASRWDINSVGNNEQFF.

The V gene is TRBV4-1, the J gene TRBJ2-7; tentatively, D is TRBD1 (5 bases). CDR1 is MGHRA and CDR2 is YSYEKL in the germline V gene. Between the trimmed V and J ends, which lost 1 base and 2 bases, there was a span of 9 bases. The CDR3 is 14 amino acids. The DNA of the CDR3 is TGCGCCAGCAGCCAAGCTGAGACAGCCTACGAGCAGTACTTC. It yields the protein CASSQAETAYEQYF.

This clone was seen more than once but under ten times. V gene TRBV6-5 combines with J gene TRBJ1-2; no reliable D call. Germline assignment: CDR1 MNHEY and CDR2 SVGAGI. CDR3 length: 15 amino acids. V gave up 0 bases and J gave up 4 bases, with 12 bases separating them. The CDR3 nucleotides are TGTGCCAGCAGTTACTCGGGCCATCGGGGCTATGGCTACACCTTC. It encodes CASSYSGHRGYGYTF.

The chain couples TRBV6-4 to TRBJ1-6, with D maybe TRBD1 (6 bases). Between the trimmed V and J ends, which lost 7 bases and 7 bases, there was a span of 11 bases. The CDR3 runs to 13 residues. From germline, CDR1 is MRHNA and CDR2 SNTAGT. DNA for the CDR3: TGTGCCAGCACCCAGGGGCAGAATTCACCCCTCCACTTT. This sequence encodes CASTQGQNSPLHF.

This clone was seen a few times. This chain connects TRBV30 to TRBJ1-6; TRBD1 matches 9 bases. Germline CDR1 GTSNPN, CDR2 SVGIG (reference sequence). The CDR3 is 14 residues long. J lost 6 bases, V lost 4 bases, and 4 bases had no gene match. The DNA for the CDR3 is TGTGCCTGGATGGGACAGGGAGGTAATTCACCCCTCCACTTT. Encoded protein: CAWMGQGGNSPLHF.

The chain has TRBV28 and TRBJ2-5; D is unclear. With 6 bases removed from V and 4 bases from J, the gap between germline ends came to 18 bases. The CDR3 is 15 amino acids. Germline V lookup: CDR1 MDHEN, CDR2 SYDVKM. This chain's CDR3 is CASSPGTAATETQYF. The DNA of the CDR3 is TGTGCCAGCAGCCCCGGAACCGCGGCGACAGAGACCCAGTACTTC.

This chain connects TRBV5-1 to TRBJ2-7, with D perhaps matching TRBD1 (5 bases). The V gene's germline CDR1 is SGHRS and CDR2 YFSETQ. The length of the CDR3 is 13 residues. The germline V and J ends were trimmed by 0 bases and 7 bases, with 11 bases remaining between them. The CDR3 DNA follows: TGCGCCAGCAGCTTGGGACAGTACTGGGAGCAGTACTTC. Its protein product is CASSLGQYWEQYF.

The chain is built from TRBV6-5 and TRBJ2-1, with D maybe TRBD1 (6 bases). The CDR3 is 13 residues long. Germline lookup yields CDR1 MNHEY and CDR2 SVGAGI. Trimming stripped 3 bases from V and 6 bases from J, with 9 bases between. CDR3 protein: CASSYEDSNEQFF. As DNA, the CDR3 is TGTGCCAGCAGTTATGAGGACAGCAATGAGCAGTTCTTC.

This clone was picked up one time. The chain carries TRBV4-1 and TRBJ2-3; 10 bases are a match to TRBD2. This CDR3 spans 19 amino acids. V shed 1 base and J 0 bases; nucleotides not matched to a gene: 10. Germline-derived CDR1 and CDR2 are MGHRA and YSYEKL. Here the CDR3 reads CASSQVPSGRGGSTDTQYF. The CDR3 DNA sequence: TGCGCCAGCAGCCAAGTCCCGAGCGGGAGGGGAGGAAGCACAGATACGCAGTATTTT.

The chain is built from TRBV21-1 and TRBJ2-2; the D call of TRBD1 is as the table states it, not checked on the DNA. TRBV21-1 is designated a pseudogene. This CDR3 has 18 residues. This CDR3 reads CASSKTGTGEGGTGELFF. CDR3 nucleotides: TGTGCCAGCAGCAAAACGGGGACAGGGGAAGGGGGAACCGGGGAGCTGTTTTTT.

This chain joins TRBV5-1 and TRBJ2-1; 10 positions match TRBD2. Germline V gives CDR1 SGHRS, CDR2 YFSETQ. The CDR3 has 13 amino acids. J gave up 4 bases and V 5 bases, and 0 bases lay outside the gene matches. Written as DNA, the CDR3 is TGCGCCAGCAGACTAGCGGGGTACAATGAGCAGTTCTTC. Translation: CASRLAGYNEQFF.

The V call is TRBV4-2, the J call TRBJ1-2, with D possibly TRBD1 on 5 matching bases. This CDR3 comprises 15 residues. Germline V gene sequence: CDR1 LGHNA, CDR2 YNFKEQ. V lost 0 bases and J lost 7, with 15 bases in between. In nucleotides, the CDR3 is TGTGCCAGCAGCCAAGATAGAGACAGAAGAAGTGGCTACACCTTC. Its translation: CASSQDRDRRSGYTF.